This T cell receptor beta chain was sequenced for a study of T-cell reconstitution after alpha-beta-depleted transplantation in children. As it was prepared, the TCRbeta library received unique molecular identifiers. TCRdb fed the PCR reads into MiXCR, producing one record per CDR3 protein. The sample has 550,000 to 800,000 distinct CDR3 sequences; about 12% are singletons. The germline V gene encodes CDR1 MGHRA and CDR2 YSYEKL. CDR3 size: 15 residues. Study-wide results and caveats: It was surviving recipient T cells and thymic progenitors that gave some patients high TCRbeta diversity at day 60. T-cell counts and diversity were attributed mostly to newly produced T cells one year after transplant.

With regard to this clonotype: Antigen specificity is unknown. Sequence at one end of the junction differs from germline and may be a read error.

The sequence derives from a girl aged 2-9 years with congenital amegakaryocytic thrombocytopenia, due to receive a stem cell transplant. The sequencing used PBMCs, collected before TCRalphabeta/CD19-depleted stem cell transplant. The chain joins TRBV4-1 to TRBJ1-1, with D unresolved. CDR3 bases: TGCGCCAGCAGCCAGGGCCCGACGGGCAACACTGAAGCTCTCTTT. It codes for CASSQGPTGNTEALF.